Listed below are T cell receptor beta chains from one sample, sequenced in a study of blood T cell repertoires in COVID-19. TCRdb keeps only in-frame clones here, not all; method: immunoSEQ multiplex PCR. The table includes over 300,000 clones, roughly nine tenths detected once. Sequences were obtained from peripheral blood. The receptors were gathered from a man aged 35 to 55 with acute or convalescent COVID-19. The CDR3 runs from the conserved cysteine through the conserved F or W. Fields, in order: D gene, V gene, clone size, J gene, CDR3 DNA, CDR3 protein. D genes are given only for firm matches. Expanded clones get a size class; other rows say once, few or many, or leave the size out.

TRBD1	TRBV28	.	TRBJ2-5	TGTGCCAGCAGTTCTGCGGGGACAGGTGGAGAGACCCAGTACTTC	CASSSAGTGGETQYF
TRBD1	TRBV13	.	TRBJ2-1	TGTGCCAGCAGCCCGAGGTTAAACAACAGGGGGCGTCGCAATGAGCAGTTCTTC	CASSPRLNNRGRRNEQFF
TRBD1	TRBV9	.	TRBJ2-2	TGTGCCAGCAGCGTATCGACAGGGGCTGCGAACACCGGGGAGCTGTTTTTT	CASSVSTGAANTGELFF
TRBD2	TRBV27	few	TRBJ2-5	TGTGCCAGCAGTTTGAGGACTAGACAAGAGACCCAGTACTTC	CASSLRTRQETQYF
TRBD2	TRBV5-1	.	TRBJ2-3	TGCGCCAGCACTCGGGAGGGGAGATTTAGCACAGATACGCAGTATTTT	CASTREGRFSTDTQYF
.	TRBV14	.	TRBJ1-1	TGTGCCAGCAGCCACCCCGGGGGGTTGAACACTGAAGCTTTCTTT	CASSHPGGLNTEAFF
.	TRBV27	.	TRBJ1-1	TGTGCCAGCAGTTGGGGCGGGGACGCTGCGGCTTTCTTT	CASSWGGDAAAFF
TRBD1	TRBV12-3/TRBV12-4	.	TRBJ1-2	TGTGCCAGCCTGGACAGGGTCGATGGCTACACCTTC	CASLDRVDGYTF
TRBD1	TRBV30	.	TRBJ1-2	TGTGCCTGGAGTGCCGGGACAGGGGACGGCTACACCTTC	CAWSAGTGDGYTF
TRBD1	TRBV2	.	TRBJ2-1	TGTGCCAGCAGACCCGGCAGGGGGCCACCCTACAATGAGCAGTTCTTC	CASRPGRGPPYNEQFF
.	TRBV2	.	TRBJ2-3	TGTGCCAGCACCATAGAGACGGGTGCAGATACGCAGTATTTT	CASTIETGADTQYF
TRBD1	TRBV25-1	.	TRBJ1-6	TGTGCCAGCAGTGGAGACAGGGATCCCCCTTTCTTT	CASSGDRDPPFF
.	TRBV7-7	.	TRBJ2-2	TGTGCTAGCAGCTTATTTCCAGGGGAGAACACCGGGGAGCTGTTTTTT	CASSLFPGENTGELFF
.	TRBV6-5	.	TRBJ1-4	TGTGCCAGTGGCCGGGCGGGGGAAGGGGAAAAACTGTTTTTT	CASGRAGEGEKLFF
.	TRBV4-3	.	TRBJ2-1	TGCGCCAGCAGCCAAGATCTTGGGGGGTCCTACAATGAGCAGTTCTTC	CASSQDLGGSYNEQFF
.	TRBV25-1	many	TRBJ2-1	TGTGCCAGCAGTGAATCAGTGGGAGAAGCCTACAATGAGCAGTTCTTC	CASSESVGEAYNEQFF
TRBD2	TRBV5-5	.	TRBJ2-7	TGTGCCAGCGTTTCCCGGTGGGGACTAGCGCAAGACTCCTACGAGCAGTACTTC	CASVSRWGLAQDSYEQYF